The next 18 T cell receptor beta chains were all read from a single sample in a study of regulatory T cells in long-lasting Graves disease. Arm-PCR with iRepertoire HTBI primers amplified the CDR3 regions for these TCR beta libraries. TCRdb used MiXCR to reprocess the multiplex PCR reads, holding one entry per CDR3 protein. The top ten clones hold around 14% of a sample with 240,000 or so distinct CDR3 sequences, roughly 21% of them seen once. The time point: newly diagnosed GD, antithyroid drugs for less than 3 months. Following extraction of RNA from PBMCs, that RNA was used to make the TCR library. Sequenced here: peripheral blood mononuclear cells (PBMCs), sampled at new diagnosis, from a patient treated with antithyroid drugs. The receptors come from a female donor with Graves disease.

This clonotype was counted ten times or more. Relative to the germline gene, one junction end is altered; a read error may explain this. The chain recombines TRBV7-3 with TRBJ1-5, with 8 bases fitting TRBD1. CDR1 is SGHTA, CDR2 FQGTGA, per germline. The CDR3 runs 14 residues. CDR3 bases: TGCGCCAGCAGCCAAGGACAGGGAGGCCAGCCCCAGCATTTT. This gives the protein CASSQGQGGQPQHF. The whole variable domain, remainder taken from reference TRBV7-3 and TRBJ1-5, is GAGVSQTPSNKVTEKGKYVELRCDPISGHTALYWYRQSLGQGPEFLIYFQGTGAADDSGLPNDRFFAVRPEGSVSTLKIQRTERGDSAVYLCASSQGQGGQPQHFGDGTRLSIL.

The J gene is TRBJ2-5, the V gene TRBV28; 7 bases are shared with TRBD2. Germline CDR1 MDHEN, CDR2 SYDVKM. V lost 10 bases and J lost 3; bases outside the gene matches: 8. CDR3 length: 13 amino acids. Here the CDR3 reads CAIGSGPKETQYF. The DNA for the CDR3 is TGTGCCATCGGTAGCGGGCCGAAAGAGACCCAGTACTTC.

This clonotype was seen at least ten times. The V and J genes are TRBV10-3 and TRBJ2-1; D could derive from TRBD1 or TRBD2 (5 bases each). CDR1 is ENHRY and CDR2 is SYGVKD in the germline V gene. The length of the CDR3 is 17 residues. V shed 0 bases and J shed 7 bases, with 19 bases lying between them. CDR3 region: CAISESRGRTQQNEQFF. Here the CDR3 DNA reads TGTGCCATCAGTGAGTCACGGGGCCGGACGCAACAGAATGAGCAGTTCTTC.

In this sample, this clonotype turned up many times. J is TRBJ2-5 and V is TRBV6-1; D may be TRBD2 (6 bases). This CDR3 is built from 14 residues. Germline values: CDR1 MNHNS, CDR2 SASEGT. V lost 5 bases and J lost 5, with 15 bases in between. The CDR3 nucleotides are TGTGCCAGCAGTCCTGGGACTCCTTCGGAGACCCAGTACTTC. This encodes CASSPGTPSETQYF.

This clonotype was detected a few times. The V gene is TRBV7-2, the J gene TRBJ2-2; D call uncertain. The CDR3 spans 12 residues. Looked up from germline, CDR1 is SGHTA and CDR2 is FQGNSA. Deletions cut 5 bases from V and 7 bases from J, with 8 bases between. In DNA, the CDR3 is TGTGCCAGCAGCAATAGCTTCGGGGAGCTGTTTTTT. Translation: CASSNSFGELFF.

Regarding this clonotype: A read error may be the cause here, since a much bigger clone is one base away. V usage is TRBV6-5 and J usage is TRBJ2-1; D is ambiguous. TRBJ2-5 matches the DNA end more closely, so the J call is doubtful. CDR3 length: 14 amino acids. CDR1 and CDR2 (germline): MNHEY, SVGAGI. For the CDR3, the DNA is TGTGCCAGCAGTTTAGGTTTGGGTCAAGAGACCCAGTACTTC. It codes for CASSLGLGQETQYF.

This clonotype occurred a few times. This sequence joins TRBV5-4 and TRBJ2-7; 7 nucleotides align to TRBD1. Unmatched junction bases numbered 10, after V lost 0 bases and J lost 4 bases. This CDR3 has 16 residues. CDR1 and CDR2 (germline): SGHNT, YYREEE (reference sequence). CDR3 loop: CASSLAGAGGAYEQYF. The CDR3 nucleotides read TGTGCCAGCAGCTTGGCCGGGGCAGGGGGTGCTTACGAGCAGTACTTC.

This clonotype was found many times. The chain is built from TRBV20-1 and TRBJ2-5, with 10 bases lining up with TRBD2. The V gene's germline CDR1 is DFQATT and CDR2 SNEGSKA (reference sequence). This CDR3 has 15 residues. Germline trimming cut 6 bases from V and 3 bases from J; bases unmatched to any gene: 10. The CDR3 loop reads CSATSGTSEEETQYF. Here the CDR3 DNA reads TGCAGTGCCACCTCCGGGACTAGCGAGGAAGAGACCCAGTACTTC.

Turning to this clonotype: Being one base from a much bigger clone, this may be a read error. The CDR3 DNA is TGTGCCGGCAGCTTCCGGACAGTTGACTCTGGAAACACCATATATTTT. Its protein is CAGSFRTVDSGNTIYF. The chain is built from TRBV7-2 and TRBJ1-3, with D possibly being TRBD1 (6 bases). From germline, CDR1 is SGHTA and CDR2 FQGNSA. CDR3 length: 16 residues. The full variable domain, rest sourced from reference TRBV7-2 and TRBJ1-3, is GAGVSQSPSNKVTEKGKDVELRCDPISGHTALYWYRQSLGQGLEFLIYFQGNSAPDKSGLPSDRFSAERTGGSVSTLTIQRTQQEDSAVYLCAGSFRTVDSGNTIYFGEGSWLTVV.

Comment on this clonotype: A read error may be the cause here, since a much bigger clone is one base away. The V and J genes are TRBV20-1 and TRBJ2-3, with 8 bases that match TRBD2. CDR3 length: 12 amino acids. The germline V gene encodes CDR1 DFQATT and CDR2 SNEGSKA (reference sequence). The CDR3 nucleotides are TGCAGCGGGGGGGCCAGCACAGATACGCAGTATTTT. Encoded protein: CSGGASTDTQYF.

As concerns this clonotype: One base away lies a much larger clone, so this may be a sequencing read error. This chain links TRBV12-3 or TRBV12-4 with TRBJ1-1; D ambiguous. The CDR3 length is 11 residues. With 4 bases removed from V and 7 bases from J, the gap between germline ends came to 7 bases. The CDR3 is CASSYPGEAFF. The CDR3 region has the DNA TGTGCCAGCAGTTACCCGGGTGAAGCTTTCTTT.

This clonotype was observed a few times. V is TRBV4-3 and J is TRBJ2-1; the D gene is possibly TRBD1 (5 bases). This CDR3 spans 14 amino acids. Trimming removed 0 bases at V and 7 bases at J, with 10 bases between. From germline, CDR1 is LGHNA and CDR2 YSLEER. For the CDR3, the DNA is TGCGCCAGCAGCCAAGATAGGGGTTGGAATGAGCAGTTCTTC. This gives the protein CASSQDRGWNEQFF.

This clonotype has at least ten counts. The rearrangement joins TRBV7-9 to TRBJ1-6; D is unresolved. The V gene lost 3 bases and the J gene lost 14 bases, with 11 bases spanning the gap. Germline CDR1 reads SEHNR; CDR2 reads FQNEAQ (reference sequence). This CDR3 spans 12 amino acids. The CDR3 nucleotides read TGTGCCAGCAGCTTTCAAAGTCAGGCCCTCCACTTT. This sequence encodes CASSFQSQALHF. The entire variable domain, with the rest obtained from reference TRBV7-9 and TRBJ1-6, is as follows: DTGVSQNPRHKITKRGQNVTFRCDPISEHNRLYWYRQTLGQGPEFLTYFQNEAQLEKSRLLSDRFSAERPKGSFSTLEIQRTEQGDSAMYLCASSFQSQALHFGNGTRLTVT.

This clonotype was seen repeatedly, ten times or more. The chain links TRBV6-2 or TRBV6-3 to TRBJ2-1; 7 nucleotides agree with TRBD1. Germline CDR1 MNHEY, CDR2 SVGEGT. This CDR3 has 14 amino acids. With V trimmed by 9 bases and J by 8 bases, 13 bases remained unmatched. DNA for the CDR3: TGTGCCAGTTCCCTAGGGGGCTCGGGGTATGAGCAGTTCTTC. Translating gives CASSLGGSGYEQFF.

The DNA of the CDR3 is TGTGCCAGCAGCCATTTATTTTTAGGGGCTTTCTTT. Translating it yields CASSHLFLGAFF. The rearrangement links TRBV3-1 to TRBJ1-1, with D unresolved. The CDR3 length is 12 residues. V was pared by 3 bases and J by 11 bases, with 13 bases between. Germline loops: CDR1 LGHDT, CDR2 YNNKEL (reference sequence).

There are a few counts of this clonotype. This chain connects TRBV20-1 to TRBJ2-1; D possibly corresponds to TRBD1 (6 bases). Germline V gene sequence: CDR1 DFQATT, CDR2 SNEGSKA (reference sequence). V gave up 0 bases and J gave up 4 bases, with 13 bases separating them. This CDR3 spans 15 amino acids. The CDR3 reads CSARDPQRGYNEQFF. The DNA for the CDR3 is TGCAGTGCTAGAGATCCCCAGAGGGGGTACAATGAGCAGTTCTTC.

This clonotype was seen repeatedly, ten times or more. This rearrangement joins TRBV6-1 to TRBJ2-3; 9 bases map to TRBD2. The CDR3 spans 17 residues. The V gene end was trimmed by 6 bases and the J gene end by 4 bases; junction bases not matched to a gene: 14. The V gene's germline CDR1 is MNHNS and CDR2 SASEGT. The CDR3 reads CASRPGGVAGASDTQYF. The CDR3 coding sequence is TGTGCCAGCAGACCCGGTGGGGTAGCGGGAGCGTCAGATACGCAGTATTTT.

This clonotype came up many times. Germline is not matched at one junction end, which may reflect a read error. The V call is TRBV5-5, the J call TRBJ1-1; no firm D call. CDR1 is SGHKS and CDR2 is YYEKEE in the germline V gene (reference sequence). This CDR3 has 15 amino acids. The CDR3, as DNA: TGCGCCAGCAGCTTGGGGTCTCAGAGGAACACTGAAGCTTTCTTT. This sequence encodes CASSLGSQRNTEAFF. Based on the CDR3 plus reference TRBV5-5 and TRBJ1-1, the full variable domain is DAGVTQSPTHLIKTRGQQVTLRCSPISGHKSVSWYQQVLGQGPQFIFQYYEKEERGRGNFPDRFSARQFPNYSSELNVNALLLGDSALYLCASSLGSQRNTEAFFGQGTRLTVV.